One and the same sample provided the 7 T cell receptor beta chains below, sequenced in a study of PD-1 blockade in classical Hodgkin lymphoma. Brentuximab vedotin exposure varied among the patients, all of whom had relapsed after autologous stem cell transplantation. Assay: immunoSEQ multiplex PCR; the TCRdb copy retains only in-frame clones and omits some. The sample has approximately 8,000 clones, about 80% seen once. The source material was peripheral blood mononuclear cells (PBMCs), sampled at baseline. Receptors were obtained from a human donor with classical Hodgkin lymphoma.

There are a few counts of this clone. The CDR3 loop reads CASNPLGTEAFF. CDR3 DNA: TGTGCCAGCAACCCCCTGGGCACTGAAGCTTTCTTT. The rearrangement links TRBV7-9 to TRBJ1-1; D gene uncertain. This CDR3 is 12 amino acids long. The germline V gene encodes CDR1 SEHNR and CDR2 FQNEAQ (reference sequence). Between the trimmed V and J ends, which lost 7 bases and 4 bases, there was a span of 10 bases.

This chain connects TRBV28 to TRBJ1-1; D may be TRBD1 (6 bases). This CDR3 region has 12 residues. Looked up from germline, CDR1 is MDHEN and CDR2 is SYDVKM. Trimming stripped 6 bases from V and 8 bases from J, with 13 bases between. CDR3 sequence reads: CASRVWTAEAFF. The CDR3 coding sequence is TGTGCCAGCAGAGTATGGACAGCCGAAGCTTTCTTT.

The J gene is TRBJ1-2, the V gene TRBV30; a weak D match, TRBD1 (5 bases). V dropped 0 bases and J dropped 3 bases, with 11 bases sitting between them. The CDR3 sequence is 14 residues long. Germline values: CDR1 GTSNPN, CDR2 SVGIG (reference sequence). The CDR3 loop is CAWSVSSGHYGYTF. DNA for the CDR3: TGTGCCTGGAGTGTTTCGTCAGGGCACTATGGCTACACCTTC.

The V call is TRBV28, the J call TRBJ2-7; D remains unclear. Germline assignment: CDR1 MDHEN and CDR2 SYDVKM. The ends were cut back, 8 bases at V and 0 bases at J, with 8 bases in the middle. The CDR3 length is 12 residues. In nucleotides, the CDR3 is TGTGCCAGCGAAACGGACTCCTACGAGCAGTACTTC. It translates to CASETDSYEQYF.

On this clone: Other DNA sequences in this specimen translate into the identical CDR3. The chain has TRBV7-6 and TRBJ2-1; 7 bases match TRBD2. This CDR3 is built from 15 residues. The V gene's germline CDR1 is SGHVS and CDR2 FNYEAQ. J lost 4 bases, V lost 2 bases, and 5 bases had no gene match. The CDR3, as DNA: TGTGCCAGCAGCTTATTAGCGGGTGCGTACAATGAGCAGTTCTTC. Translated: CASSLLAGAYNEQFF.

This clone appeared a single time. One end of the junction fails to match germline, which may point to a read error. The CDR3 DNA reads TGCGCCAGCAGTGAGTCGGTTACCGCGGGACTAGCGGGGGACTTC. This translates into CASSESVTAGLAGDF. V gene TRBV10-2 combines with J gene TRBJ2-7, with 14 positions matching TRBD2. The CDR3 is made up of 15 amino acids. The V gene's germline CDR1 is WSHSY and CDR2 SAAADI.

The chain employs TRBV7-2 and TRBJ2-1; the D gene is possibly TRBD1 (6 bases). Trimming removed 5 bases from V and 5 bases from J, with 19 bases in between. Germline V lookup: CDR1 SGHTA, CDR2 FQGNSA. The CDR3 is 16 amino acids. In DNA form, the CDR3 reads TGTGCCAGCAGCCCCCAGGGGTCGAGACGTCACAATGAGCAGTTCTTC. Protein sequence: CASSPQGSRRHNEQFF.